One sample yielded the 27 T cell receptor beta chains listed below, sequenced in a study of T cell repertoires in cytomegalovirus infection. TCRdb re-derived calls from the reads in MiXCR, one entry per CDR3 protein. Of 750,000 to 950,000 distinct CDR3 sequences in the sample, approximately 32% are singletons; the top ten hold roughly 13%. Antigens for these TCRs are unknown. The source material was cultured CD8+ T cells from PBMCs, sampled from culture after CMV antigen stimulation. The receptors were sampled from a human donor in good health (CMV status not recorded). Some clones in this sample may be carry-over from other donors' samples.

The chain recombines TRBV6-5 with TRBJ2-1; D gene ambiguous. The CDR3 extends over 16 amino acids. V dropped 0 bases and J dropped 0 bases, with 9 bases sitting between them. Germline lookup yields CDR1 MNHEY and CDR2 SVGAGI. The CDR3 DNA is TGTGCCAGCAGTTACTCCCACACGAGCTCCTACAATGAGCAGTTCTTC. This encodes CASSYSHTSSYNEQFF.

The rearrangement joins TRBV5-4 to TRBJ2-1; D is uncertain. This CDR3 has 16 residues. CDR1 SGHNT and CDR2 YYREEE come from the germline V gene (reference sequence). Trimming took off 0 bases at V and 8 bases at J, with 18 bases between the two ends. CDR3 coding DNA: TGTGCCAGCAGCTTGGAAGCCAAGGCCTTCGTGGATGAGCAGTTCTTC. Translated: CASSLEAKAFVDEQFF.

A few counts support this clonotype. This chain uses TRBV19 with TRBJ1-1, with TRBD1 matching 8 bases. With V trimmed by 3 bases and J by 7 bases, 7 bases remained unmatched. Per the germline V gene, CDR1 is LNHDA and CDR2 is SQIVND (reference sequence). This CDR3 has 14 residues. The CDR3 DNA reads as TGTGCCAGTAGTATCCAGGGGGCTGTGGATGAAGCTTTCTTT. This sequence encodes CASSIQGAVDEAFF.

This clonotype was recorded many times. The gene calls are TRBV7-8 and TRBJ2-6; perhaps TRBD2 as D (6 bases). The ends were cut back, 1 base at V and 2 bases at J, with 24 bases in the middle. This CDR3 has 21 residues. Germline CDR1 is SGHVS and CDR2 is FQNEAQ. The CDR3 sequence: CASSLVLRKEGFGTGANVLTF. The CDR3 DNA sequence: TGTGCCAGCAGCTTAGTGCTTAGGAAGGAGGGCTTCGGCACTGGGGCCAACGTCCTGACTTTC.

This clonotype was observed a handful of times. The chain has TRBV10-3 and TRBJ2-6; the D is unclear. The CDR3 extends over 15 amino acids. With 1 base removed from V and 0 bases from J, the gap between germline ends came to 4 bases. The germline CDR1 and CDR2 sequences are ENHRY and SYGVKD. The CDR3 DNA sequence: TGTGCCATCAGTGAGTGGATCTCTGGGGCCAACGTCCTGACTTTC. It codes for CAISEWISGANVLTF.

The V call is TRBV7-2, the J call TRBJ2-1, with TRBD2 as a possible D gene (7 bases). Per germline, CDR1 SGHTA and CDR2 FQGNSA. Deletions cut 5 bases from V and 1 base from J, with 15 bases between. This CDR3 comprises 16 residues. This CDR3 is CASSLPGGLSYNEQFF. The CDR3 DNA follows: TGTGCCAGCAGCCTTCCGGGGGGCCTTTCCTACAATGAGCAGTTCTTC.

This clonotype was seen a few times. The chain links TRBV4-2 to TRBJ2-2, with D maybe TRBD2 (7 bases). The germline V gene encodes CDR1 LGHNA and CDR2 YNFKEQ. The V and J ends lost 2 bases and 4 bases respectively, with 17 bases between them. CDR3 length: 17 amino acids. The CDR3 DNA reads as TGTGCCAGCAGCCAACCTAAGGGGGGGGAAATCACCGGGGAGCTGTTTTTT. This sequence encodes CASSQPKGGEITGELFF.

The V call is TRBV7-6, the J call TRBJ2-7; possible D gene TRBD2, 6 bases. Germline-derived CDR1 and CDR2 are SGHVS and FNYEAQ. The CDR3 loop spans 15 amino acids. V was pared by 7 bases and J by 4 bases, with 20 bases between. DNA for the CDR3: TGTGCCAGCACCCAGGGCGCGGGGACCCCTTACGAGCAGTACTTC. Translation: CASTQGAGTPYEQYF.

The V and J genes are TRBV4-3 and TRBJ1-2; 8 nucleotides align to TRBD1. V lost 0 bases and J lost 4; bases outside the gene matches: 4. The CDR3 loop spans 15 amino acids. CDR1 and CDR2 (germline): LGHNA, YSLEER. The DNA of the CDR3 is TGCGCCAGCAGCCAAGATAAAGGGACAGGCTATGGCTACACCTTC. It yields the protein CASSQDKGTGYGYTF.

The table lists this clonotype with many counts. This rearrangement joins TRBV6-1 to TRBJ2-5; D unclear. Germline-derived CDR1 and CDR2 are MNHNS and SASEGT. Trimming cost V 3 bases and J 4 bases, with 12 bases left between them. This CDR3 comprises 14 residues. In DNA form, the CDR3 reads TGTGCCAGCAGTGACACCCCCGGTGGAGAGACCCAGTACTTC. This translates into CASSDTPGGETQYF.

The chain recombines TRBV7-9 with TRBJ2-6; D ambiguous. This CDR3 comprises 15 residues. The ends were cut back, 4 bases at V and 2 bases at J, with 9 bases in the middle. Per germline, CDR1 SEHNR and CDR2 FQNEAQ (reference sequence). In DNA, the CDR3 is TGTGCCAGCAGCTCGAGTAAAGCTGGGGCCAACGTCCTGACTTTC. Amino acids: CASSSSKAGANVLTF.

The chain has TRBV5-5 and TRBJ1-2; no clear D. CDR3 length equals 12 residues. The germline CDR1 and CDR2 sequences are SGHKS and YYEKEE (reference sequence). The V end was cut by 4 bases, the J end by 14 bases, with 18 bases between. The CDR3 DNA follows: TGTGCCAGCAGCCAGATCGGAGTAGGGTATACCTTC. Amino acids: CASSQIGVGYTF. The variable domain in full, completed from reference TRBV5-5 and TRBJ1-2, reads DAGVTQSPTHLIKTRGQQVTLRCSPISGHKSVSWYQQVLGQGPQFIFQYYEKEERGRGNFPDRFSARQFPNYSSELNVNALLLGDSALYLCASSQIGVGYTFGSGTRLTVV.

The chain couples TRBV7-6 to TRBJ2-1; 7 positions match TRBD2. The CDR3 covers 13 residues. Germline V gene sequence: CDR1 SGHVS, CDR2 FNYEAQ. V trimming: 5 bases; J trimming: 10 bases; junction bases outside the gene matches: 8. DNA for the CDR3: TGTGCCAGCAGCCCCCCGGGGGGTCGCGAGCAGTTCTTC. Its protein is CASSPPGGREQFF.

The gene calls are TRBV7-9 and TRBJ2-2; tentatively, D is TRBD1 or TRBD2 (5 bases each). The CDR3 runs to 18 residues. The germline gives CDR1 SEHNR, CDR2 FQNEAQ (reference sequence). Trimming removed 5 bases at V and 6 bases at J, with 25 bases between. The CDR3 DNA reads as TGTGCCAGCAGCGCCGGGACCGGGATCGACCTTTACCCCGGGGAGCTGTTTTTT. This codes for CASSAGTGIDLYPGELFF.

The rearrangement joins TRBV6-5 to TRBJ2-4; D call uncertain. Between the trimmed V and J ends, which lost 6 bases and 0 bases, there was a span of 9 bases. CDR1 and CDR2 from the germline V gene are MNHEY and SVGAGI. CDR3 length: 14 amino acids. CDR3 in DNA: TGTGCCAGCAGGGAGATCTTAGCCAAAAACATTCAGTACTTC. Translating gives CASREILAKNIQYF.

The chain couples TRBV6-1 to TRBJ1-6, with a tentative D call TRBD1 (6 bases). V was clipped by 7 bases and J by 7 bases, with 14 bases between them. Germline lookup yields CDR1 MNHNS and CDR2 SASEGT. This CDR3 contains 14 residues. The CDR3 region has the DNA TGTGCCAGCACTAATGGGACAAAGAATTCACCCCTCCACTTT. Translation: CASTNGTKNSPLHF.

This clonotype was found a few times. This chain joins TRBV27 and TRBJ1-5; weak D call: TRBD1 (5 bases). Trimming took 8 bases from V and 1 from J, leaving 15 bases between them. Germline CDR1 and CDR2: MNHEY and SMNVEV (reference sequence). CDR3 length equals 15 residues. CDR3 bases: TGTGCCAGCCGCCAGGGCGCAATGAGCAATCAGCCCCAGCATTTT. Translated: CASRQGAMSNQPQHF.

This clonotype was seen many times. This chain connects TRBV7-9 to TRBJ1-1; a weak D match, TRBD1 (5 bases). The germline CDR1 and CDR2 sequences are SEHNR and FQNEAQ (reference sequence). This CDR3 is built from 12 residues. V shed 4 bases and J shed 8 bases, with 11 bases lying between them. CDR3 sequence: CASSYQGVEAFF. The DNA of the CDR3 is TGTGCCAGCAGCTATCAGGGAGTGGAAGCTTTCTTT.

This clonotype was observed at least ten times. The chain has TRBV6-2 or TRBV6-3 and TRBJ2-7; D possibly corresponds to TRBD1 (6 bases). Trimming cost V 6 bases and J 6 bases, with 21 bases left between them. CDR3 length equals 15 residues. Germline CDR1 MNHEY, CDR2 SVGEGT. CDR3 nucleotide sequence: TGTGCCAGCAGAACAGACAGGACAGATACGGTCGAGCAGTACGTC. This codes for CASRTDRTDTVEQYV.

This chain joins TRBV7-2 and TRBJ2-3, with 12 bases identical to TRBD2. The V segment lost 5 bases and the J segment 3 bases; nucleotides outside the gene matches: 15. The CDR3 contains 19 residues. Germline loops: CDR1 SGHTA, CDR2 FQGNSA. CDR3 region: CASSKQGLAGGPLTDTQYF. The CDR3 nucleotides read TGTGCCAGCAGCAAACAGGGCCTAGCGGGGGGGCCTTTGACAGATACGCAGTATTTT. The variable domain in full, completed from reference TRBV7-2 and TRBJ2-3, reads GAGVSQSPSNKVTEKGKDVELRCDPISGHTALYWYRQSLGQGLEFLIYFQGNSAPDKSGLPSDRFSAERTGGSVSTLTIQRTQQEDSAVYLCASSKQGLAGGPLTDTQYFGPGTRLTVL.

In nucleotides, the CDR3 is TGTGCCAGCCTGGCGGGGGCTGGAAACACCATATATTTT. Its translation is CASLAGAGNTIYF. The V and J genes are TRBV2 and TRBJ1-3; perhaps TRBD1 as D (5 bases). Germline V lookup: CDR1 SNHLY, CDR2 FYNNEI. V was clipped by 8 bases and J by 2 bases, with 10 bases between them. The CDR3 has 13 residues.

This clonotype occurred many times. CDR3 protein: CASSFGWGALGSPLHF. The CDR3 DNA is TGTGCCAGCAGCTTCGGCTGGGGAGCACTGGGGTCACCCCTCCACTTT. V and J are TRBV7-2 and TRBJ1-6; D gene unclear. Germline CDR1 is SGHTA and CDR2 is FQGNSA. There are 16 residues in the CDR3. Trimming cost V 3 bases and J 10 bases, with 19 bases left between them.

The V gene is TRBV4-2, the J gene TRBJ2-2; 7 bases are shared with TRBD1. From germline, CDR1 is LGHNA and CDR2 YNFKEQ. The V segment lost 0 bases and the J segment 4 bases; nucleotides outside the gene matches: 2. The CDR3 has 15 amino acids. CDR3 sequence reads: CASSQETGLTGELFF. DNA for the CDR3: TGTGCCAGCAGCCAAGAGACAGGGCTCACCGGGGAGCTGTTTTTT.

This clonotype was counted many times. The rearrangement links TRBV7-2 to TRBJ2-7; 10 nucleotides agree with TRBD1. The CDR3 runs to 18 residues. Germline V CDR1 and CDR2: SGHTA, FQGNSA. J gave up 8 bases and V 2 bases, and 18 bases lay outside the gene matches. The CDR3 bases are TGTGCCAGCAGCTTAACCTCGCCGGGACAGGGGCCTTCAAGCAAGCAGTACTTC. It translates to CASSLTSPGQGPSSKQYF.

This clonotype appeared a few times. The rearrangement uses TRBV7-8 and TRBJ2-4; D may be TRBD1 or TRBD2 (5 bases each). CDR3 size: 17 residues. Germline values: CDR1 SGHVS, CDR2 FQNEAQ. Trimming stripped 5 bases from V and 6 bases from J, with 23 bases between. The CDR3 region has the DNA TGTGCCAGCAGCCACTCTGGACCGGTGTGGGACCCAAACATTCAGTACTTC. It specifies CASSHSGPVWDPNIQYF.

This rearrangement joins TRBV6-6 to TRBJ2-2, with a possible D match to TRBD1 (6 bases). The ends were cut back, 0 bases at V and 2 bases at J, with 13 bases in the middle. The CDR3 sequence is 17 residues long. Per the germline V gene, CDR1 is MNHNY and CDR2 is SVGAGI (reference sequence). CDR3 nucleotide sequence: TGTGCCAGCAGTTACTCGACCCGGACAGACAACACCGGGGAGCTGTTTTTT. Its translation is CASSYSTRTDNTGELFF.

This clonotype was counted only a few times. This chain joins TRBV12-3 or TRBV12-4 and TRBJ2-5, with 8 bases lining up with TRBD1. The length of the CDR3 is 15 residues. V gave up 2 bases and J gave up 5 bases; unmatched junction bases: 7. For the CDR3, the DNA is TGTGCCAGCAGTTTATGGACAGGGAATCTCGAGACCCAGTACTTC. It yields the protein CASSLWTGNLETQYF.